This TCR beta chain was obtained from a study of cytomegalovirus exposure and HLA in healthy donors. Study results and caveats: V- and J-gene trimming in TCR beta was tied to a missense DCLRE1C variant by an analysis performed later.

J lost 7 bases, V lost 4 bases, and 8 bases had no gene match. The CDR3 runs to 15 residues. Germline CDR1 is SGHNT and CDR2 is YYREEE (reference sequence). With respect to this clone: Its antigen is as yet unknown.

PCR employed 60 Vbeta and 13 Jbeta primers. Profiling relied on immunoSEQ multiplex PCR, and the TCRdb table lists in-frame clones only, not all of them. The table records some 74,000 clones, 65% to 70% of them present only once. The sequencing sample was made of PBMCs. The chain couples TRBV5-4 to TRBJ1-6; 7 bases map to TRBD1. The source of this sequence is a man aged 35 to 55 in good health and CMV-seropositive. The CDR3 DNA reads TGTGCCAGCAGCGTGCAGGGACAGAAGAATTCACCCCTCCACTTT. It encodes CASSVQGQKNSPLHF.